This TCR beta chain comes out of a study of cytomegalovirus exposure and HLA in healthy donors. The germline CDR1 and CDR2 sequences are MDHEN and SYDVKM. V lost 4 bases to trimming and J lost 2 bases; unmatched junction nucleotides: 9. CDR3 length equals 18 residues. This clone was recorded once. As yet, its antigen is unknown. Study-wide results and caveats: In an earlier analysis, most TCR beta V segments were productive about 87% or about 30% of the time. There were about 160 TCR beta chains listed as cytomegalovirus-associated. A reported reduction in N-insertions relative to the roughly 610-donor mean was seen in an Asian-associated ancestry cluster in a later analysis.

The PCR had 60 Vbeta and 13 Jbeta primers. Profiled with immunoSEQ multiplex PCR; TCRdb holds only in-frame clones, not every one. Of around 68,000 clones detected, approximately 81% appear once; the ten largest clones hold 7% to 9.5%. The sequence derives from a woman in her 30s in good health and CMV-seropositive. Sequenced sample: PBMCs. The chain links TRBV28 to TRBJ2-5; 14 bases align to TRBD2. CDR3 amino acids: CASSSRLAGGPPQETQYF. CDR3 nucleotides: TGTGCCAGCAGTTCCCGACTAGCGGGAGGGCCCCCACAAGAGACCCAGTACTTC.